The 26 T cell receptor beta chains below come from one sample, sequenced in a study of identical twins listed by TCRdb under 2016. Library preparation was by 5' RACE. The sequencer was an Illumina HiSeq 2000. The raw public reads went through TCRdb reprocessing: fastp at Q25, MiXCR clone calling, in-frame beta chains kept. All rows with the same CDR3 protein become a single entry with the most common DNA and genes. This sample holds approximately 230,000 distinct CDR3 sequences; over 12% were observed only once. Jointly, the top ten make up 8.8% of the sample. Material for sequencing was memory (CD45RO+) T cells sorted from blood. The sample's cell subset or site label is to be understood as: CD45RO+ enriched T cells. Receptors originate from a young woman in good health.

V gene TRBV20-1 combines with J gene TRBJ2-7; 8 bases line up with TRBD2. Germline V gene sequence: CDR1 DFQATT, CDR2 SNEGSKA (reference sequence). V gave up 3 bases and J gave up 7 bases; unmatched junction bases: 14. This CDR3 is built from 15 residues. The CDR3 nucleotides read TGCAGTGCTAGGGCCTTTGGAGCGGGAGAAAGTGAGCAGTACTTC. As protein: CSARAFGAGESEQYF.

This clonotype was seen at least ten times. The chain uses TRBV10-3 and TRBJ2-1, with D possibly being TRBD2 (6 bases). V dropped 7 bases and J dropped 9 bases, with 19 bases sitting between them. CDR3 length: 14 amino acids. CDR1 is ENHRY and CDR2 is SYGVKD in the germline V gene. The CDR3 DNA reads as TGTGCCATCACTGAATCGACTAGGCCGGGTGAGCAGTTCTTC. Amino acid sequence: CAITESTRPGEQFF.

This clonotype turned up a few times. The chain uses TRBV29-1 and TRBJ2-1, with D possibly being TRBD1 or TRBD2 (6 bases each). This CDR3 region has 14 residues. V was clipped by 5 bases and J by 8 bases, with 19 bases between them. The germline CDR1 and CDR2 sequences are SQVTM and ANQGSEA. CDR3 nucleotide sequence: TGCAGCGTTCCCAAGGGGGGCACCGCGGATGAGCAGTTCTTC. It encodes CSVPKGGTADEQFF.

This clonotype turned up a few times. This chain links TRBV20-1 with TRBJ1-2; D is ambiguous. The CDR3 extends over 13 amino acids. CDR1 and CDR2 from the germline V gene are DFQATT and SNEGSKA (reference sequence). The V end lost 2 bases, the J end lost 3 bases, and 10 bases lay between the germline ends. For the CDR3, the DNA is TGCAGTGCTAGAACGGGCCGGGACTATGGCTACACCTTC. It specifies CSARTGRDYGYTF.

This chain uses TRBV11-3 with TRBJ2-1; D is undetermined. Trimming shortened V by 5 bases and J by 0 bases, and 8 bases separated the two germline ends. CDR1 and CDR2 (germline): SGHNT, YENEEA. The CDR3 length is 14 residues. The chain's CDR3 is CASSRPSSYNEQFF. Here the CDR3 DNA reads TGTGCCAGCAGCAGACCGAGCTCCTACAATGAGCAGTTCTTC.

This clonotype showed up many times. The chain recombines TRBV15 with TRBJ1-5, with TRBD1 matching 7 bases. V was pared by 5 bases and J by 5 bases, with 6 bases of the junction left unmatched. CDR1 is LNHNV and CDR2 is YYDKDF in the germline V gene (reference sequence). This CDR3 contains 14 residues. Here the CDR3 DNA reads TGTGCCACCAGCGCCGGGACAGATTATCAGCCCCAGCATTTT. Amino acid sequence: CATSAGTDYQPQHF.

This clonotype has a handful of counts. The CDR3 DNA is TGTGCCAGCAGTCAGGACATGGCTCGATCTGGCTACACCTTC. Amino acids: CASSQDMARSGYTF. V usage is TRBV3-1 and J usage is TRBJ1-2, with D tentatively TRBD1 (5 bases). V lost 6 bases to trimming and J lost 7 bases, with 18 bases between them. Germline loops: CDR1 LGHDT, CDR2 YNNKEL (reference sequence). The CDR3 contains 14 residues.

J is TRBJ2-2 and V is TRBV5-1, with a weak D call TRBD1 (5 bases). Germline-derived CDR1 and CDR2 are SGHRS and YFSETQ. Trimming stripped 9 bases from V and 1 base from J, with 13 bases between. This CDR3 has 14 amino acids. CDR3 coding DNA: TGCGCCAACAGGAAGACAGAGAACACCGGGGAGCTGTTTTTT. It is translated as CANRKTENTGELFF.

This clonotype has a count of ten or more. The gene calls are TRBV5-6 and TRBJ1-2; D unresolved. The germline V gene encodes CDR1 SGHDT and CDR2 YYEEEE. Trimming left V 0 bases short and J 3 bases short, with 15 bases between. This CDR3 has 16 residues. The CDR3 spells CASSLERGLKDYGYTF. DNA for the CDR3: TGTGCCAGCAGCTTGGAGCGAGGGCTCAAAGACTATGGCTACACCTTC.

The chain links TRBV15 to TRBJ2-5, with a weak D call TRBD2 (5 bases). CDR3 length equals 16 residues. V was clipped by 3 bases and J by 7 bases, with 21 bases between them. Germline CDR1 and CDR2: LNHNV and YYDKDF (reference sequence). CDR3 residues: CATSRGSGLNLGTQYF. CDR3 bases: TGTGCCACCAGCAGGGGAAGTGGACTTAACCTAGGGACCCAGTACTTC.

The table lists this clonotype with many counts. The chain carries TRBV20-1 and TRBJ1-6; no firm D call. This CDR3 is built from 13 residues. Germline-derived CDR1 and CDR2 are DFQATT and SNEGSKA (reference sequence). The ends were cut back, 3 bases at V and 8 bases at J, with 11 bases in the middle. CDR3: CSASHPQDSPLHF. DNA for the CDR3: TGCAGTGCTAGTCACCCCCAGGATTCACCCCTCCACTTT.

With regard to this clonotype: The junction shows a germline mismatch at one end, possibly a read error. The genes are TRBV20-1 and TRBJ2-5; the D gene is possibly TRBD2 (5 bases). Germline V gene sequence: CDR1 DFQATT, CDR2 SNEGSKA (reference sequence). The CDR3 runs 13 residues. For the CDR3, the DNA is TGCAGTGCCAGAGGACGACTGGGAGTGACCCAGTACTTC. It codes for CSARGRLGVTQYF.

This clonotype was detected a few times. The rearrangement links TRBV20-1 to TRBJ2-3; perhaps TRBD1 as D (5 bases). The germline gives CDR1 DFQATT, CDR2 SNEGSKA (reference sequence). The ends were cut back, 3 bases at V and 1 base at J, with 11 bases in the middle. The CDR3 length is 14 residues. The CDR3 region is CSASAWGRTDTQYF. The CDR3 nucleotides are TGCAGTGCTAGCGCCTGGGGCCGCACAGATACGCAGTATTTT.

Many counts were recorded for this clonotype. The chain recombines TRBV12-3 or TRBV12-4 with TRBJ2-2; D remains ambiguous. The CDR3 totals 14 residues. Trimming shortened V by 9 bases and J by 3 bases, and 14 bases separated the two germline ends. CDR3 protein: CASFGPGDTGELFF. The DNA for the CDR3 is TGTGCCAGTTTCGGCCCTGGAGACACCGGGGAGCTGTTTTTT.

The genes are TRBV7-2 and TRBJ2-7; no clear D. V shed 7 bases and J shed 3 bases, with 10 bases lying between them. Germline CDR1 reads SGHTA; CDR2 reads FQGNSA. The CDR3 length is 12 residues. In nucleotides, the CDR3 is TGTGCCAGCACGTTTACTGGCTACGAGCAGTACTTC. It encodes CASTFTGYEQYF.

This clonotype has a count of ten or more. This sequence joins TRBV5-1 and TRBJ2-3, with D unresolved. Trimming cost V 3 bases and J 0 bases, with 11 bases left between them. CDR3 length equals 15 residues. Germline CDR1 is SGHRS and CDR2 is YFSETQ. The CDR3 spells CASSYSFSSTDTQYF. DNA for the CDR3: TGCGCCAGCAGCTATTCGTTTTCTAGCACAGATACGCAGTATTTT. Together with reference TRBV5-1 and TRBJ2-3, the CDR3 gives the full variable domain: KAGVTQTPRYLIKTRGQQVTLSCSPISGHRSVSWYQQTPGQGLQFLFEYFSETQRNKGNFPGRFSGRQFSNSRSEMNVSTLELGDSALYLCASSYSFSSTDTQYFGPGTRLTVL.

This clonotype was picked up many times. The CDR3 loop reads CASSLASYSGNTIYF. CDR3 bases: TGTGCCAGCAGCCTAGCAAGCTACTCTGGAAACACCATATATTTT. The V call is TRBV5-6, the J call TRBJ1-3; no clear D gene. The V end lost 4 bases, the J end lost 0 bases, and 11 bases lay between the germline ends. The CDR3 runs to 15 residues. The germline V gene has CDR1 SGHDT and CDR2 YYEEEE.

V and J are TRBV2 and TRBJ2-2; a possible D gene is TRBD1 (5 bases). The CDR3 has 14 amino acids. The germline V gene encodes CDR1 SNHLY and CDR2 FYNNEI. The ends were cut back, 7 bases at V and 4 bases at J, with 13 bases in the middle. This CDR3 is CASMPGHFTGELFF. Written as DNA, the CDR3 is TGTGCCAGCATGCCCGGACACTTCACCGGGGAGCTGTTTTTT.

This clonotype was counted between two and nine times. The CDR3 spells CASSFMREKETQYF. CDR3 bases: TGTGCCAGCAGTTTCATGCGGGAGAAAGAGACCCAGTACTTC. V gene TRBV12-3 or TRBV12-4 combines with J gene TRBJ2-5; 7 bases match TRBD2. CDR3 length equals 14 residues. V was pared by 3 bases and J by 3 bases, with 4 bases of the junction left unmatched.

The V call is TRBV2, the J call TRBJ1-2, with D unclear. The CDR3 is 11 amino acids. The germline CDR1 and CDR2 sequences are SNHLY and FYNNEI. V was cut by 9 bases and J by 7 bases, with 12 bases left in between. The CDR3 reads CARGSNGGYTF. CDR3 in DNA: TGTGCCAGAGGGAGTAATGGTGGCTACACCTTC.

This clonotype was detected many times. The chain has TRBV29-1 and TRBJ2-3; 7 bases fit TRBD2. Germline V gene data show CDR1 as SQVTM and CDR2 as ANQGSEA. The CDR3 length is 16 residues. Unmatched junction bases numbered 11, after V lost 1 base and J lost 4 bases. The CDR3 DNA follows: TGCAGCGTTGAAGGTTCCGGACTAGAAAAATCAGATACGCAGTATTTT. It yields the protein CSVEGSGLEKSDTQYF.

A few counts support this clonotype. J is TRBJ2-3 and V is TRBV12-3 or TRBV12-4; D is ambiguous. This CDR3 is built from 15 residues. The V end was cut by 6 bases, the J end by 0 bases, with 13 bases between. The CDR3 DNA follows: TGTGCCAGCAGCAGGAGCAGCTCCAGCACAGATACGCAGTATTTT. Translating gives CASSRSSSSTDTQYF.

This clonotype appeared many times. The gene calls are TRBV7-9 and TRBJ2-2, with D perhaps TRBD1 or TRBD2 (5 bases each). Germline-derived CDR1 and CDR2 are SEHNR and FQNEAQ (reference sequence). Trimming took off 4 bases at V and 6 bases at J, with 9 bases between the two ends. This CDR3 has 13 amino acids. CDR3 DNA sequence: TGTGCCAGCAGCTCCCGAGGGGCCGGGGAGCTGTTTTTT. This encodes CASSSRGAGELFF.

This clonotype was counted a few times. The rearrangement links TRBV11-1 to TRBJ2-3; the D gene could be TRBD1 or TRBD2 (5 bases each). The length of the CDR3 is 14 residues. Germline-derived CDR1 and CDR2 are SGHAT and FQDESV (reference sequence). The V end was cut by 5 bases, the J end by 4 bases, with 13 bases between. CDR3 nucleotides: TGTGCCAGCAGCCGGGACCGGCGTGCAGATACGCAGTATTTT. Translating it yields CASSRDRRADTQYF.

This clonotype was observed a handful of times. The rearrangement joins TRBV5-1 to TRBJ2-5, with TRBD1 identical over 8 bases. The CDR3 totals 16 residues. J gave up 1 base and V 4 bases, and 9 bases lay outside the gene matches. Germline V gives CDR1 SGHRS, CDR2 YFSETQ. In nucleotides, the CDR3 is TGCGCCAGCAGCCTTTGGACAGGGTCGACCCAAGAGACCCAGTACTTC. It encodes CASSLWTGSTQETQYF.

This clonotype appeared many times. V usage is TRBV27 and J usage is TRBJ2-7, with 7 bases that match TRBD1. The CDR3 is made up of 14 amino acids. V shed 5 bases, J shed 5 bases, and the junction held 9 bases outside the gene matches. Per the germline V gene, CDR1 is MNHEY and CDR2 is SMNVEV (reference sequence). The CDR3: CASSALQGSNEQYF. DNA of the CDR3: TGTGCCAGCAGTGCGTTACAGGGGTCTAACGAGCAGTACTTC.